This T cell receptor (beta chain) was found in a study of CD8 T cells in Susac syndrome. TCR beta was sequenced from blood CD8+ and CD4+ T cells. It was with random hexamers that about 0.45 to 1 ug RNA was reverse transcribed. Multiplex immunoSEQ PCR targeted 54 Vbeta and 13 Jbeta TCR beta segments. TCRdb passed the immunoSEQ multiplex PCR reads through MiXCR, listing each CDR3 protein once. The table has 300,000 to 350,000 distinct CDR3 sequences, just over 90% seen once. Germline loops: CDR1 SGHTA, CDR2 FQGTGA. Trimming took 5 bases from V and 8 from J; bases not matched to a gene: 8. The CDR3 consists of 15 residues. This clonotype was counted once.

Sequenced sample: CD4+ T cells from PBMCs. The origin of this receptor is a human donor with multiple sclerosis. J is TRBJ2-1 and V is TRBV7-3; 11 bases map to TRBD2. CDR3 sequence: CASSLAGGSQYEQFF. The CDR3 DNA reads TGTGCCAGCAGCCTAGCGGGAGGCTCTCAGTATGAGCAGTTCTTC. Drawing the rest from reference TRBV7-3 and TRBJ2-1, the complete variable domain is GAGVSQTPSNKVTEKGKYVELRCDPISGHTALYWYRQSLGQGPEFLIYFQGTGAADDSGLPNDRFFAVRPEGSVSTLKIQRTERGDSAVYLCASSLAGGSQYEQFFGPGTRLTVL.